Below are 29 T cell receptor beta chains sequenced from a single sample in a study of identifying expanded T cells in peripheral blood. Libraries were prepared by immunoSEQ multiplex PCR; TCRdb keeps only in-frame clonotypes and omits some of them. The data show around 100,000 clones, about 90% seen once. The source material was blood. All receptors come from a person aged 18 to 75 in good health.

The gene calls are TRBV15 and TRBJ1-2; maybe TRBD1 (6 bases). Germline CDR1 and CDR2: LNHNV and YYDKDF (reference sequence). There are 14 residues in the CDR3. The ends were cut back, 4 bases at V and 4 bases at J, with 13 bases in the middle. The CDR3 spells CATSIGGGAYGYTF. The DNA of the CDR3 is TGTGCCACCAGCATAGGGGGGGGTGCCTATGGCTACACCTTC.

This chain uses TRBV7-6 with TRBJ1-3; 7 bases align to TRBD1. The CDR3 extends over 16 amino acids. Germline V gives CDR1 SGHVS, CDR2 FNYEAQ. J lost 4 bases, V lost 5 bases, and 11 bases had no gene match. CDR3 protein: CASSPTTGATGNTIYF. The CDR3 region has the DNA TGTGCCAGCAGCCCAACCACAGGGGCGACCGGAAACACCATATATTTT.

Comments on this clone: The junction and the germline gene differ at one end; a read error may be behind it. In DNA form, the CDR3 reads TGCGCCAGCAGCCCCGGACAGCTCTTTCTCTACGGGCAGTACTTC. This sequence encodes CASSPGQLFLYGQYF. The chain joins TRBV5-1 to TRBJ2-7, with a possible D match to TRBD1 (6 bases). This CDR3 region has 15 residues. Germline loops: CDR1 SGHRS, CDR2 YFSETQ. Filled out from reference TRBV5-1 and TRBJ2-7, the complete variable domain reads KAGVTQTPRYLIKTRGQQVTLSCSPISGHRSVSWYQQTPGQGLQFLFEYFSETQRNKGNFPGRFSGRQFSNSRSEMNVSTLELGDSALYLCASSPGQLFLYGQYFGPGTRLTVT.

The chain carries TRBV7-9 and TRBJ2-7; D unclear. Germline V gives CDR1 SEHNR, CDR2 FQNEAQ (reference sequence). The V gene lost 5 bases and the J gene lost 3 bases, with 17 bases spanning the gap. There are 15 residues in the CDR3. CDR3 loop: CASSPPGPHNYEQYF. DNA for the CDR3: TGTGCCAGCAGCCCTCCGGGTCCCCACAACTACGAGCAGTACTTC.

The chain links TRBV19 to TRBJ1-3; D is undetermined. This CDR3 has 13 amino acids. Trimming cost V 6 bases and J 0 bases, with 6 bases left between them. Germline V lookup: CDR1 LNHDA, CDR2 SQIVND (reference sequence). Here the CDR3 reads CASRHSSGNTIYF. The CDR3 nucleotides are TGTGCCAGTAGACACTCCTCTGGAAACACCATATATTTT.

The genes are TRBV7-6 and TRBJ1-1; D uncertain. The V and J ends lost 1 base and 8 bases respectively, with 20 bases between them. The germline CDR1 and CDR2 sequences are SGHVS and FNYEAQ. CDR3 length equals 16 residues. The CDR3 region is CASSLETSFSHGEAFF. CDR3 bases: TGTGCCAGCAGCTTAGAAACCTCTTTCAGTCACGGCGAAGCTTTCTTT.

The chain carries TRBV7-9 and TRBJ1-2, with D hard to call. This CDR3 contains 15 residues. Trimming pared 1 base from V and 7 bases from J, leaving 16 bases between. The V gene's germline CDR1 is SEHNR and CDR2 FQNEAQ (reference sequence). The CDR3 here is CASSLGAASLAGYTF. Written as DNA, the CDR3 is TGTGCCAGCAGCTTAGGGGCGGCCTCGCTGGCTGGCTACACCTTC.

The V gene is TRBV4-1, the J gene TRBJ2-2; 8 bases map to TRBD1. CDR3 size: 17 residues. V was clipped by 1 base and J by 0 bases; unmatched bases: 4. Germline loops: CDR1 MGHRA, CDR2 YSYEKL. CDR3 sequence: CASSQARTGTNTGELFF. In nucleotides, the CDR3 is TGCGCCAGCAGCCAAGCCCGGACAGGGACGAACACCGGGGAGCTGTTTTTT.

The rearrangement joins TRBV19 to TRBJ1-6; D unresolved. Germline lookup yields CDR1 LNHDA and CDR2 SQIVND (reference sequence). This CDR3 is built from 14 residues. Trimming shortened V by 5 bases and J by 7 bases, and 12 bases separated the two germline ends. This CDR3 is CASSSGGSNSPLHF. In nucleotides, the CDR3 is TGTGCCAGTAGTTCTGGCGGCAGCAATTCACCCCTCCACTTT.

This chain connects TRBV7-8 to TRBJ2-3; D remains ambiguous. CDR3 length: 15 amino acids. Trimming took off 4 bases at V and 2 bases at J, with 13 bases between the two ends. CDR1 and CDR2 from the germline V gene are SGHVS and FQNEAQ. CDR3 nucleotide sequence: TGTGCCAGCAGCTGGGCATCGTCCATCACAGATACGCAGTATTTT. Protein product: CASSWASSITDTQYF.

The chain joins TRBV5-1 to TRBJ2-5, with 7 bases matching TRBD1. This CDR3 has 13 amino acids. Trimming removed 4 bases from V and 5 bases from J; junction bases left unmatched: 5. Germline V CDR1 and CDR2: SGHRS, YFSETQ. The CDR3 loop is CASSRDRWETQYF. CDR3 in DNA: TGCGCCAGCAGCCGGGACAGATGGGAGACCCAGTACTTC.

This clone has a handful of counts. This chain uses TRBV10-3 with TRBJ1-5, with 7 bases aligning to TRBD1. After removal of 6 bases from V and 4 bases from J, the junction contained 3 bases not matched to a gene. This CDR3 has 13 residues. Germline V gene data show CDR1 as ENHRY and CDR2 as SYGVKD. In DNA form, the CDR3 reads TGTGCCATCAGCTCGGACAGGAATCAGCCCCAGCATTTT. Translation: CAISSDRNQPQHF.

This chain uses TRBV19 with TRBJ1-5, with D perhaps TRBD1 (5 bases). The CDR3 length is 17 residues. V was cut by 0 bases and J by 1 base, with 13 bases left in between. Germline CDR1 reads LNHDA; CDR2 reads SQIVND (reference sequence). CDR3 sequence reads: CASSIDGTAQSNQPQHF. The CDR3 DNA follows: TGTGCCAGTAGTATAGACGGGACGGCCCAAAGCAATCAGCCCCAGCATTTT.

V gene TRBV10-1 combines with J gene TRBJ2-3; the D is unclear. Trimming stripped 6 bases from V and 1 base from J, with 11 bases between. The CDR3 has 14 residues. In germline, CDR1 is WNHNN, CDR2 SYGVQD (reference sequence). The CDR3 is CASSPGEGTDTQYF. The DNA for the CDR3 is TGCGCCAGCAGCCCCGGTGAGGGCACAGATACGCAGTATTTT.

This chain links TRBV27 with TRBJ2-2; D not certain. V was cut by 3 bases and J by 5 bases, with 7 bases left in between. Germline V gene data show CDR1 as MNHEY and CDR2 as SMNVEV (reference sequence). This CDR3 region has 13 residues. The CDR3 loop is CASSLRGTGELFF. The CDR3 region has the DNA TGTGCCAGCAGTTTGCGTGGAACCGGGGAGCTGTTTTTT.

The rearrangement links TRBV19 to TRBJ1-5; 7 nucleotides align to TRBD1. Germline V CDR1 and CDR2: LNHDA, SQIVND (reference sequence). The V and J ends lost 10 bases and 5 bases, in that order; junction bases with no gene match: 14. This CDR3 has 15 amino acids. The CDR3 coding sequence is TGTGCCACAACCCACCCGGGGGACAGAGATCAGCCCCAGCATTTT. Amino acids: CATTHPGDRDQPQHF.

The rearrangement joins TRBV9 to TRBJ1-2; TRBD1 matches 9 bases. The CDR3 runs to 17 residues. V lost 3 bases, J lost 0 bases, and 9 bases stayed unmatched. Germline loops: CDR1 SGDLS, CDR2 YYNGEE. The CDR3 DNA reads TGTGCCAGCAGCGGAGGTGGACAGGGGTCCTCTAACTATGGCTACACCTTC. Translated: CASSGGGQGSSNYGYTF.

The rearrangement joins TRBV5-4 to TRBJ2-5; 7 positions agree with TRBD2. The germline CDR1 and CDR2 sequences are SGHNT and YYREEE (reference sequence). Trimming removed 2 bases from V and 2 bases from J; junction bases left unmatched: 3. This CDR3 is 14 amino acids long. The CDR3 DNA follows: TGTGCCAGCAGCTTTAGCGGGCCACAAGAGACCCAGTACTTC. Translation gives CASSFSGPQETQYF.

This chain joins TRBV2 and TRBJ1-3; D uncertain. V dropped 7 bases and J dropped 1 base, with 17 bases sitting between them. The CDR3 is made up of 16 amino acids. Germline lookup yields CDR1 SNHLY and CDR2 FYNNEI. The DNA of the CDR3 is TGTGCCAGCACCGCCTATGATTCGAGATCTGGAAACACCATATATTTT. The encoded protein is CASTAYDSRSGNTIYF.

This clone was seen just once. The CDR3 region has the DNA TGTGCCTGGAGCCCCCCGGGCCTTCTGGGGAACGAGCAGTACTTC. This translates into CAWSPPGLLGNEQYF. The V call is TRBV30, the J call TRBJ2-7; D gene unclear. Germline V gives CDR1 GTSNPN, CDR2 SVGIG (reference sequence). This CDR3 comprises 15 residues. V was trimmed by 3 bases and J by 5 bases, leaving 20 bases between them.

The CDR3 coding sequence is TGTGCCAGCTCACCCCGGGGGGAGAGCTCTGGAAACACCATATATTTT. Translation gives CASSPRGESSGNTIYF. V is TRBV18 and J is TRBJ1-3; weak D call: TRBD1 (5 bases). This CDR3 comprises 16 residues. Germline loops: CDR1 KGHSH, CDR2 LQKENI. Deletions cut 3 bases from V and 0 bases from J, with 12 bases between.

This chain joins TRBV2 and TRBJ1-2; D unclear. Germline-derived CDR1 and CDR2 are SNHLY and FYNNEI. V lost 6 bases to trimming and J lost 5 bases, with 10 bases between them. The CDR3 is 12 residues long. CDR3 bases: TGTGCCAGCAGGAGAGACTTTTATGGCTACACCTTC. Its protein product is CASRRDFYGYTF.

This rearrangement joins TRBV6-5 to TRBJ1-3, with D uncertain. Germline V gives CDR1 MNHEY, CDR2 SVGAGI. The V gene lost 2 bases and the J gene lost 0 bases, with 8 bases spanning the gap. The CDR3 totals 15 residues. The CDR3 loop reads CASSYGQLSGNTIYF. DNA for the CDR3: TGTGCCAGCAGTTACGGCCAGCTCTCTGGAAACACCATATATTTT.

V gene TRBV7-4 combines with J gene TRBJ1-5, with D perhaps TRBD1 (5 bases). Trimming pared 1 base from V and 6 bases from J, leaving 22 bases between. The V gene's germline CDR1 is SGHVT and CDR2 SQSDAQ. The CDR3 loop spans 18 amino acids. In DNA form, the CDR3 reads TGTGCCAGCAGCTTAGTATCCCAGGGCCGGGGGGACGGTCAGCCCCAGCATTTT. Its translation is CASSLVSQGRGDGQPQHF. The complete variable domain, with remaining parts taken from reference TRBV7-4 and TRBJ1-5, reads GAGVSQSPRYKVAKRGRDVALRCDSISGHVTLYWYRQTLGQGSEVLTYSQSDAQRDKSGRPSGRFSAERPERSVSTLKIQRTEQGDSAVYLCASSLVSQGRGDGQPQHFGDGTRLSIL.

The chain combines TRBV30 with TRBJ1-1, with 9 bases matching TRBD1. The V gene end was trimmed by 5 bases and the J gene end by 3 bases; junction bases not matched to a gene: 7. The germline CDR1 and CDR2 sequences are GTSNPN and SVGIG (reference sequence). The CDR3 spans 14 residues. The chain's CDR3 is CAWETGGQDTEAFF. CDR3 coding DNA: TGTGCCTGGGAGACAGGGGGGCAGGACACTGAAGCTTTCTTT. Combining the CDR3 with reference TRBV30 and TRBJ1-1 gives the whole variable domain SQTIHQWPATLVQPVGSPLSLECTVEGTSNPNLYWYRQAAGRGLQLLFYSVGIGQISSEVPQNLSASRPQDRQFILSSKKLLLSDSGFYLCAWETGGQDTEAFFGQGTRLTVV.

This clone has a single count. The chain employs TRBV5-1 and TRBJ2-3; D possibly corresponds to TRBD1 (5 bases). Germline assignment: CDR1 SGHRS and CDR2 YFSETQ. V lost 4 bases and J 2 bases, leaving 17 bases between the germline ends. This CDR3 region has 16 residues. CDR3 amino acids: CASSLGASLATDTQYF. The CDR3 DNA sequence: TGCGCCAGCAGCCTTGGGGCCTCTTTGGCCACAGATACGCAGTATTTT.

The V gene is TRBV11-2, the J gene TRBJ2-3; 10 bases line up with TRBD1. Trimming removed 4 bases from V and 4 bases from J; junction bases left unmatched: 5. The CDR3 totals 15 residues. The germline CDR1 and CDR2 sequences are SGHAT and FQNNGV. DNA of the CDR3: TGTGCCAGCAGCTCCCGGGACAGGGGATCAGATACGCAGTATTTT. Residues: CASSSRDRGSDTQYF.

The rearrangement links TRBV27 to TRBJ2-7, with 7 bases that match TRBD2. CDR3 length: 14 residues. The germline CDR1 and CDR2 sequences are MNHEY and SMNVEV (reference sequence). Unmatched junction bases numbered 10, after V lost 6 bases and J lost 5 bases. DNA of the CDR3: TGTGCCAGCAGCCCGCTGCGGGAGAGTAACGAGCAGTACTTC. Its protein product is CASSPLRESNEQYF.

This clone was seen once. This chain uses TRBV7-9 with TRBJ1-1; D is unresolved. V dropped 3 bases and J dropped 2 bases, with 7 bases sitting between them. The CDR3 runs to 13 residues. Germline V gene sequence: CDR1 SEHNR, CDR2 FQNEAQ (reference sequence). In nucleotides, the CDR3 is TGTGCCAGCAGCTTGGCAGAAAACACTGAAGCTTTCTTT. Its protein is CASSLAENTEAFF.